A selection of T cell receptor beta chains follows, all from one sample in a study of blood T cell repertoires in COVID-19. The method was immunoSEQ multiplex PCR; TCRdb's version includes in-frame clones alone and lacks a portion of them. Among around 460,000 clones, roughly 90% were seen once, and the ten largest hold 0.8% to 0.9%. The sequencing input was peripheral blood. All receptors derive from a man between 18 and 29 years old with COVID-19, enrolled during active disease. The CDR3 runs from the conserved cysteine through the conserved F or W. D genes are given only for firm matches. A clone size is listed for some rows: how often the clone was seen (once, few, many), or a class if it is expanded.

>TRBV7-9|once|.|TRBJ1-2
TGTGCCAGCAGCTTGACAGGTGCTGGCTACACCTTC
CASSLTGAGYTF
>TRBV7-8|.|TRBD1|TRBJ1-6
TGTGCCAGCAGCTCAGGGGGCTCCTATAATTCACCCCTCCACTTT
CASSSGGSYNSPLHF
>TRBV3-1/TRBV3-2|.|.|TRBJ2-5
TGTGCCAGCAGCCAAGTTGTCAGGGGTGAGACCCAGTACTTC
CASSQVVRGETQYF
>TRBV27|.|.|TRBJ1-6
TGTGCCAGCAGTTACGACAGATTTAATTCACCCCTCCACTTT
CASSYDRFNSPLHF
>TRBV7-2|.|TRBD2|TRBJ2-1
TGTGCCAGCAGCTTAGCTAGCGGGAGTCCTAATGAGCAGTTCTTC
CASSLASGSPNEQFF
>TRBV9|.|.|TRBJ2-2
TGTGCCAGCAGCGTAGGCGGGTCCACCGGGGAGCTGTTTTTT
CASSVGGSTGELFF
>TRBV25-1|.|TRBD1|TRBJ1-2
TGTGCCAGCAGTGAATCGGGACAGGGGGCAAGATGGTATGGCTACACCTTC
CASSESGQGARWYGYTF
>TRBV6-6|.|.|TRBJ1-5
TGTGCCAGCAGTCTCCGCGGGGACGGAGACATTAGCAATCAGCCCCAGCATTTT
CASSLRGDGDISNQPQHF
>TRBV30|once|TRBD1|TRBJ2-7
TGTGCCTGGAGCGGGCTGGGACAGTACGATGCCTACGAGCAGTACTTC
CAWSGLGQYDAYEQYF
>TRBV13|.|.|TRBJ2-7
TGTGCCAGCAGCTGGGACACGGACTCCTACGAGCAGTACTTC
CASSWDTDSYEQYF
>TRBV24-1|.|TRBD1|TRBJ2-5
TGTGCCACCAGTGATCCCTCCCGGGACAGTGAAACCCAGTACTTC
CATSDPSRDSETQYF
>TRBV11-3|.|.|TRBJ2-7
TGTGCCAGCAGCCAAACGAATCGGGGGTACGAGCAGTACTTC
CASSQTNRGYEQYF
>TRBV19|.|.|TRBJ1-6
TGTGCCAGTAGTGTCCGCAGTGAGGGCTCCTATAATTCACCCCTCCACTTT
CASSVRSEGSYNSPLHF
>TRBV2|.|TRBD1|TRBJ1-1
TGTGCCAGCAGGAGGACAGGGGAGTCCACTGAAGCTTTCTTT
CASRRTGESTEAFF
>TRBV15|.|.|TRBJ2-2
TGTGCCACCAGCAGAGATGGGCTGGTAGTAACCGGGGAGCTGTTTTTT
CATSRDGLVVTGELFF
>TRBV5-5|.|.|TRBJ1-5
TGTGCCAGCAGCTTGGAGCCTACAGTCAATCAGCCCCAGCATTTT
CASSLEPTVNQPQHF
>TRBV6-8|.|.|TRBJ2-1
TGTGCCAGCAGCGCTACTTGGACTTCTACCGCCAATGATGAGCAGTTCTTC
CASSATWTSTANDEQFF
>TRBV15|.|.|TRBJ1-2
TGTGCCACCAGCCTAACATTGATAACTATTGGCTACACCTTC
CATSLTLITIGYTF
>TRBV7-2|.|TRBD1|TRBJ1-2
TGTGCCAGCAGCTTAGCAGAGGGACAGACGACGACCTATGGCTACACCTTC
CASSLAEGQTTTYGYTF
>TRBV2|.|.|TRBJ2-7
TGTGCCAGCGGCCACACCTACGAGCAGTACTTC
CASGHTYEQYF
>TRBV2|.|TRBD1|TRBJ1-1
TGTGCCAGCATGAGGCTGTTGACAGGGGGCCAGGGAGCTTTCTTT
CASMRLLTGGQGAFF
>TRBV6-5|.|.|TRBJ2-2
TGTGCCAGCAGAAGAACACAGGCTAACACCGGGGAGCTGTTTTTT
CASRRTQANTGELFF
>TRBV7-8|.|TRBD1|TRBJ2-7
TGTGCCAGCAGCTCGTGGACAGGGGAAGACTACGAGCAGTACTTC
CASSSWTGEDYEQYF
>TRBV6-6|.|TRBD2|TRBJ2-2
TGTGCCAGCAGTGCGAGGAGCGGGGGGGTCGGGGAGCTGTTTTTT
CASSARSGGVGELFF
>TRBV5-1|few|TRBD2|TRBJ2-1
TGCGCCAGCAGCTTGGCAACTAGCGGGGGTGTGGGCTATGAGCAGTTCTTC
CASSLATSGGVGYEQFF
>TRBV30|.|.|TRBJ1-6
TGTGCCTGGAGAGGACAGATGAATTCACCCCTCCACTTT
CAWRGQMNSPLHF
>TRBV12-5|.|TRBD1|TRBJ2-3
TGTGCTAGTGTCAGGGGGCGCGGCACAGATACGCAGTATTTT
CASVRGRGTDTQYF
>TRBV7-9|.|TRBD1|TRBJ1-6
TGTGCCAGCAGCTTAGGGGACAGCTATAATTCACCCCTCCACTTT
CASSLGDSYNSPLHF
>TRBV6-5|.|.|TRBJ2-7
TGTGCCAGCAGAAACGAACGGACTACACGGGAGCAGTACTTC
CASRNERTTREQYF
>TRBV5-4|.|TRBD1|TRBJ2-2
TGTGCCAGCAGCCGCGACAGGGGAAAGACCGGGGAGCTGTTTTTT
CASSRDRGKTGELFF
>TRBV19|.|.|TRBJ2-7
TGTGCCAGTAGACCGAGGTCCCCTCCGTTCGAGCAGTACTTC
CASRPRSPPFEQYF
>TRBV18|.|TRBD2|TRBJ2-2
TGTGCCAGCTCACCGACCGGGACTAGCGGTGGCGGGGAGCTGTTTTTT
CASSPTGTSGGGELFF
>TRBV5-1|.|TRBD2|TRBJ2-1
TGCGCCAGCAGCCGAGGACTAGCGGGGAACAATGAGCAGTTCTTC
CASSRGLAGNNEQFF
>TRBV9|few|.|TRBJ2-7
TGTGCCAGCAGTCGGGACTTCGCCTACGAGCAGTACTTC
CASSRDFAYEQYF
>TRBV12-3/TRBV12-4|.|.|TRBJ2-2
TGTGCCAGCGAGAGGGCCGGGGAGCTGTTTTTT
CASERAGELFF
>TRBV6-6|.|TRBD1|TRBJ1-4
TGTGCCAGCAGCGGACAGGGTGAAAAACTGTTTTTT
CASSGQGEKLFF
>TRBV27|.|.|TRBJ2-1
TGTGCCAGCAGTTCTAGCCTCGCGTACAATGAGCAGTTCTTC
CASSSSLAYNEQFF
>TRBV6-5|few|.|TRBJ1-1
TGTGCCAGCAGTTACCAACCGGCGGGCACTGAAGCTTTCTTT
CASSYQPAGTEAFF
>TRBV10-3|.|TRBD1|TRBJ1-1
TGTGCCATCAGTGAGAACTTGGACAGGGGAGGTAAAGGAGCTTTCTTT
CAISENLDRGGKGAFF
>TRBV5-4|.|.|TRBJ2-2
TGTGCCAGCAGCGCCAACAGGGACACCGGGGAGCTGTTTTTT
CASSANRDTGELFF